The 10 T cell receptor beta chains presented below share a single source sample, sequenced in a study of shared clonotypes between healthy human individuals (dated by TCRdb to 2018 to 2020). The library was made by the immunoSEQ multiplex PCR assay. Entries here come from immuneACCESS through TCRdb and include only in-frame sequences with V and J called. Some clones fail to appear in such tables; in the studies checked, an unresolved V gene covers under half of the shortfall, and the cause of the remainder is unknown. The sample contains some 2,500,000 clones, 85% to 95% of them found a single time. Of the sample, about 0.41% is held by the ten largest clones. Sequenced material: naive CD4+ T cells from PBMCs. Interpreted using the paper, the cell subset or site label stands for: CD45RA+ positively selected. Receptor source: a young man in good health. Some clones in this sample may be carry-over from other donors' samples.

This clone has just a few counts. The chain employs TRBV5-1 and TRBJ1-1; 10 positions match TRBD1. The V and J ends lost 4 bases and 11 bases, in that order; junction bases with no gene match: 11. From germline, CDR1 is SGHRS and CDR2 YFSETQ. There are 14 residues in the CDR3. The CDR3 loop is CASSKDRGRDGAFF. CDR3 DNA: TGCGCCAGCAGCAAGGACAGGGGGAGGGATGGGGCTTTCTTT.

The V gene is TRBV5-1, the J gene TRBJ1-1; D not certain. Between the trimmed V and J ends, which lost 2 bases and 0 bases, there was a span of 14 bases. Germline V gene data show CDR1 as SGHRS and CDR2 as YFSETQ. The CDR3 loop spans 16 amino acids. CDR3 region: CASSLGGPNLNTEAFF. CDR3 bases: TGCGCCAGCAGCTTAGGAGGACCGAACCTGAACACTGAAGCTTTCTTT.

The V and J genes are TRBV6-1 and TRBJ2-7; possibly TRBD2 for D (5 bases). This CDR3 spans 15 amino acids. Germline V gene lookup returns CDR1 MNHNS and CDR2 SASEGT. V was pared by 2 bases and J by 3 bases, with 14 bases between. The CDR3 DNA sequence: TGTGCCAGCAGTGAAACCGGGGTAGGGTTCTACGAGCAGTACTTC. As protein: CASSETGVGFYEQYF.

The rearrangement uses TRBV7-9 and TRBJ2-4; 8 positions match TRBD2. V gave up 8 bases and J gave up 0 bases; unmatched junction bases: 15. Germline CDR1 SEHNR, CDR2 FQNEAQ (reference sequence). The CDR3 consists of 18 residues. In DNA form, the CDR3 reads TGTGCCAGCTTTCCACTAGCGGTCTTTCGGCTAGCCAAAAACATTCAGTACTTC. It yields the protein CASFPLAVFRLAKNIQYF.

The chain has TRBV5-1 and TRBJ1-2, with D unclear. CDR1 is SGHRS and CDR2 is YFSETQ in the germline V gene. The V and J ends lost 3 bases and 6 bases respectively, with 9 bases between them. CDR3 length equals 12 residues. The CDR3 bases are TGCGCCAGCAGCTCCGCTTACGATGGCTACACCTTC. Protein: CASSSAYDGYTF.

The sample holds one count of this clone. The rearrangement links TRBV28 to TRBJ1-2; D is unresolved. With 8 bases removed from V and 6 bases from J, the gap between germline ends came to 13 bases. This CDR3 region has 12 residues. Germline V gene lookup returns CDR1 MDHEN and CDR2 SYDVKM. The CDR3 DNA reads TGTGCCAGCCACTCACCGCCTCATGGCTACACCTTC. It is translated as CASHSPPHGYTF.

V is TRBV11-2 and J is TRBJ2-3, with 7 bases fitting TRBD2. Germline CDR1 reads SGHAT; CDR2 reads FQNNGV. J was trimmed by 7 bases and V by 5 bases; bases with no gene match: 15. This CDR3 comprises 16 residues. The DNA of the CDR3 is TGTGCCAGCAGCCTACCTGTGACTAGCATCGGCCATACGCAGTATTTT. Amino acid sequence: CASSLPVTSIGHTQYF.

V is TRBV5-1 and J is TRBJ1-1; 7 bases line up with TRBD1. The CDR3 is 14 residues long. CDR1 and CDR2 (germline): SGHRS, YFSETQ. V lost 0 bases to trimming and J lost 7 bases; unmatched junction nucleotides: 6. The DNA of the CDR3 is TGCGCCAGCAGCTTGGACTACAGGGGTTTTGAAGCTTTCTTT. This codes for CASSLDYRGFEAFF.

J is TRBJ2-5 and V is TRBV7-3; 11 bases are shared with TRBD2. The CDR3 is 14 residues long. V lost 0 bases to trimming and J lost 10 bases; unmatched junction nucleotides: 4. CDR1 is SGHTA, CDR2 FQGTGA, per germline. In DNA, the CDR3 is TGTGCCAGCAGCTTAACGGCGCTAGCGGGAGGCCAGTACTTC. Amino acid sequence: CASSLTALAGGQYF.

This chain uses TRBV11-2 with TRBJ2-3; the D gene could be TRBD1 or TRBD2 (5 bases each). Germline values: CDR1 SGHAT, CDR2 FQNNGV. The CDR3 consists of 14 residues. V lost 1 base and J 3 bases, leaving 8 bases between the germline ends. Written as DNA, the CDR3 is TGTGCCAGCAGCTTAGTGGGGGTGACAGATACGCAGTATTTT. This encodes CASSLVGVTDTQYF.